Each of the 9 T cell receptor beta chains below was sequenced from the same sample in a study of vaccination and CD4 T cells after COVID-19. These receptors have no identified antigens. Treatment defined: approximately 9-day PBMC culture with coronavirus spike peptide pools or control peptides (ViraFEST assay). Unexposed donor CD4+ T cells predated the COVID-19 pandemic, collected 2011-2018. An Oncomine TCR Beta short-read assay was used to sequence the DNA from cultured CD4+ T cells. Genomic DNA was extracted from cultured CD4+ T cells. TCRdb passed the PCR reads through MiXCR, listing each CDR3 protein once. The top ten clones hold approximately 18% of a sample with over 7,500 distinct CDR3 sequences, under 35% of them seen once. The material sequenced was CD4+ T cells from blood, cultured in vitro. Receptors originate from a human donor in good health.

The chain uses TRBV19 and TRBJ1-2; D unclear. Germline loops: CDR1 LNHDA, CDR2 SQIVND (reference sequence). The CDR3 sequence is 11 residues long. The V end lost 11 bases, the J end lost 8 bases, and 15 bases lay between the germline ends. Here the CDR3 DNA reads TGTGCCTCAAACACATATGGCGGCTACACCTTC. This encodes CASNTYGGYTF.

The J gene is TRBJ2-5, the V gene TRBV7-2; 7 bases are shared with TRBD2. Germline values: CDR1 SGHTA, CDR2 FQGNSA. The CDR3 consists of 14 residues. The trim removed 1 base at V and 5 bases at J, leaving 4 bases unmatched. In DNA, the CDR3 is TGTGCCAGCAGCTTAGTGTGGGGAGGGGAGACCCAGTACTTC. Protein sequence: CASSLVWGGETQYF.

The V gene is TRBV6-1, the J gene TRBJ2-5, with 14 nucleotides matching TRBD2. Germline CDR1 is MNHNS and CDR2 is SASEGT. The CDR3 runs 19 residues. J was trimmed by 7 bases and V by 8 bases; bases with no gene match: 21. In DNA, the CDR3 is TGTGCCAGCTCTTTTTCCGGGACTAGCGGGAGCCCCCGGGGAGTGACCCAGTACTTC. Translating gives CASSFSGTSGSPRGVTQYF.

This chain uses TRBV6-2 or TRBV6-3 with TRBJ2-4; no reliable D call. Trimming took 1 base from V and 5 from J, leaving 6 bases between them. Per the germline V gene, CDR1 is MNHEY and CDR2 is SVGEGT. CDR3 length: 13 amino acids. In DNA, the CDR3 is TGTGCCAGCAGTTACTTGTTACAAAACATTCAGTACTTC. Protein: CASSYLLQNIQYF.

The chain employs TRBV7-6 and TRBJ1-4; D is uncertain. V lost 7 bases to trimming and J lost 0 bases, with 9 bases between them. Germline CDR1 and CDR2: SGHVS and FNYEAQ. The CDR3 runs 14 residues. The CDR3 DNA follows: TGTGCCAGCACCTCAGGCGCAACTAATGAAAAACTGTTTTTT. This codes for CASTSGATNEKLFF.

V gene TRBV19 combines with J gene TRBJ1-2; 7 nucleotides align to TRBD1. V lost 5 bases to trimming and J lost 2 bases; unmatched junction nucleotides: 8. Per germline, CDR1 LNHDA and CDR2 SQIVND (reference sequence). CDR3 length equals 15 residues. The CDR3 region has the DNA TGTGCCAGTAGTTTCCGGGACAGAGGCAACTATGGCTACACCTTC. Protein sequence: CASSFRDRGNYGYTF.

This clonotype occurred a few times. The chain links TRBV7-2 to TRBJ2-7; D is unresolved. The CDR3 is 12 amino acids. Per germline, CDR1 SGHTA and CDR2 FQGNSA. V dropped 5 bases and J dropped 3 bases, with 8 bases sitting between them. The DNA for the CDR3 is TGTGCCAGCAGCGTCATTTACTACGAGCAGTACTTC. Its translation: CASSVIYYEQYF. Supplemented by reference TRBV7-2 and TRBJ2-7, the full variable domain reads GAGVSQSPSNKVTEKGKDVELRCDPISGHTALYWYRQSLGQGLEFLIYFQGNSAPDKSGLPSDRFSAERTGGSVSTLTIQRTQQEDSAVYLCASSVIYYEQYFGPGTRLTVT.

A few counts support this clonotype. The chain carries TRBV7-2 and TRBJ2-3, with D maybe TRBD2 (6 bases). CDR1 is SGHTA, CDR2 FQGNSA, per germline. V lost 3 bases and J lost 3, with 13 bases in between. The CDR3 covers 15 residues. CDR3 sequence reads: CASSFRGGATDTQYF. For the CDR3, the DNA is TGTGCCAGCAGCTTTCGGGGCGGGGCTACAGATACGCAGTATTTT.

This sequence joins TRBV6-1 and TRBJ2-7; D perhaps matches TRBD1 (5 bases). Trimming left V 6 bases short and J 2 bases short, with 11 bases between. Germline assignment: CDR1 MNHNS and CDR2 SASEGT. This CDR3 contains 13 residues. CDR3 coding DNA: TGTGCCAGCAGCAGGGTATCCACCTACGAGCAGTACTTC. Translation: CASSRVSTYEQYF.